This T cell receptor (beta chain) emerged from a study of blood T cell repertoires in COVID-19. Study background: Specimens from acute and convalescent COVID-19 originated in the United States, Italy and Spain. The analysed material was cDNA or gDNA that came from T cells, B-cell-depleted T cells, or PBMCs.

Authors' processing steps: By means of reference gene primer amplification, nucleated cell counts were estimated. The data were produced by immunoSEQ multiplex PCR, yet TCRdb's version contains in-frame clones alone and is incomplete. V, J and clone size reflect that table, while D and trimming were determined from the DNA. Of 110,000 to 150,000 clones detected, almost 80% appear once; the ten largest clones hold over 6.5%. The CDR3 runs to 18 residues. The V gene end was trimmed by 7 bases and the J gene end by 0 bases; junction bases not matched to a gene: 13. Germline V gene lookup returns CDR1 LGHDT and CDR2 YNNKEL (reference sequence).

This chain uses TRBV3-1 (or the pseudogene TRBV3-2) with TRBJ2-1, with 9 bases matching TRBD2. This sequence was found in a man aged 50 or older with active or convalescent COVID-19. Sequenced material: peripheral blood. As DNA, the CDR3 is TGTGCCAGCACCTCTTCGGAGACTAGCGGATTCTCCTACAATGAGCAGTTCTTC. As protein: CASTSSETSGFSYNEQFF.